This T cell receptor beta chain derives from a study of T cells in Graves' hyperthyroidism and ophthalmopathy. Study-level information: The initial diagnosis was the point when peripheral blood was collected, ahead of any treatment.

Study findings and constraints: Blood shared most expanded thyroid clonotypes above 0.001. The model's output predicted ophthalmopathy at a median of around 6.9 months prior to onset.

This clonotype has a count of ten or more. Antigen unknown. It was 10 ml of fresh peripheral blood that supplied the PBMCs. The CDR3 loop spans 13 amino acids. The V end lost 5 bases, the J end lost 0 bases, and 8 bases lay between the germline ends. In germline, CDR1 is SEHNR, CDR2 FQNEAQ (reference sequence). Authors of the study amplified TCR beta CDR3 regions from RNA transcripts. Using the HTBI primer set, a first-round RT-PCR was run on the TCR CDR3. TCRdb processed the multiplex PCR reads anew with MiXCR; each CDR3 protein has one entry. Altogether 650,000 to 850,000 distinct CDR3 sequences are present, roughly a sixth being singletons, with the ten largest covering 16%.

The TCR sequence derives from a woman between 45 and 60 years old with Graves' hyperthyroidism that later progressed to Graves' ophthalmopathy. The chain employs TRBV7-9 and TRBJ2-7; D gene uncertain. Sequencing input: blood. In nucleotides, the CDR3 is TGTGCCAGCAGCCCTTCCTTCTCCTACGAGCAGTACTTC. Protein product: CASSPSFSYEQYF.